This TCR beta chain came from a study of CD8 T cells in Susac syndrome. In blood CD8+ and CD4+ T cells, TCR beta underwent sequencing. The RNA, about 0.45 to 1 ug, was put through reverse transcription using random hexamers. An immunoSEQ multiplex PCR generated amplified TCR beta CDR3 products spanning 54 Vbeta and 13 Jbeta. TCRdb re-analysed the immunoSEQ multiplex PCR reads in MiXCR, keeping a single row per CDR3 protein. The repertoire consists of about 140,000 distinct CDR3 sequences, with roughly 94% occurring once and the leading ten covering around 0.29%. Trimming took 2 bases from V and 5 from J, leaving 8 bases between them. Germline assignment: CDR1 SGHDT and CDR2 YYEEEE. The CDR3 is 13 residues long.

The TCR comes from a human donor in good health. The chain couples TRBV5-6 to TRBJ2-1; TRBD1 is a possible D gene (5 bases). Sequencing was performed on CD8+ T cells from PBMCs. Here the CDR3 reads CASSFTQDNEQFF. As DNA, the CDR3 is TGTGCCAGCAGCTTTACACAGGACAATGAGCAGTTCTTC.